This T cell receptor beta chain was obtained from a study of blood T cell repertoires in COVID-19. Using immunoSEQ multiplex PCR, the repertoire was profiled, and TCRdb retains in-frame clones only, with some absent. This sample has around 360,000 clones; more than 75% occur once, and the top ten carry under 11%. With 8 bases clipped from V and 0 bases from J, the junction kept 6 bases outside the gene matches. The germline gives CDR1 SNHLY, CDR2 FYNNEI. The CDR3 length is 14 residues. Enrolled during active infection, Seattle patients were then followed longitudinally. The V call is TRBV2, the J call TRBJ1-1, with TRBD1 matching over 7 bases. The clonotype comes from a woman in her thirties with COVID-19, enrolled during active disease. The source material was peripheral blood. In DNA form, the CDR3 reads TGTGCCAGCGGCAGGGGGTACATGAACACTGAAGCTTTCTTT. Its protein product is CASGRGYMNTEAFF.